Shown below are 29 T cell receptor beta chains from a single sample sequenced in a study of a mutant IDH1 vaccine in newly diagnosed glioma. The method was immunoSEQ multiplex PCR; TCRdb's version includes in-frame clones alone and lacks a portion of them. Of approximately 88,000 clones listed, around 80% are singletons. Time point indicated: baseline, week 1 (first vaccination visit). The treatment is: pre-vaccination baseline after standard-of-care therapy. The sample here was PBMCs, taken from a glioma patient treated with radiotherapy, temozolomide or both. Every receptor here comes from a man between 40 and 49 years old with glioma.

The sample holds a few counts of this clone. The chain has TRBV9 and TRBJ1-4, with D perhaps matching TRBD1 (6 bases). V shed 3 bases and J shed 5 bases, with 14 bases lying between them. The CDR3 extends over 15 amino acids. From germline, CDR1 is SGDLS and CDR2 YYNGEE. CDR3 in amino acids: CASSGGTLGNEKLFF. CDR3 bases: TGTGCCAGCAGCGGAGGGACATTGGGGAATGAAAAACTGTTTTTT.

This clone appeared a single time. The chain is built from TRBV25-1 and TRBJ2-7, with D hard to call. In germline, CDR1 is MGHDK, CDR2 SYGVNS. Trimming removed 6 bases from V and 6 bases from J, with 15 bases in between. CDR3 length equals 13 residues. DNA of the CDR3: TGTGCCAGCAGAAGTCTTGGGCCGGCCGAGCAGTACTTC. It specifies CASRSLGPAEQYF.

This chain joins TRBV18 and TRBJ2-3; D is ambiguous. V was clipped by 3 bases and J by 1 base, with 8 bases between them. The CDR3 runs to 14 residues. CDR1 and CDR2 (germline): KGHSH, LQKENI. The CDR3 protein is CASSPRIGTDTQYF. CDR3 nucleotides: TGTGCCAGCTCACCCCGGATCGGCACAGATACGCAGTATTTT.

This clone was counted between two and nine times. V usage is TRBV30 and J usage is TRBJ1-2, with TRBD1 matching over 7 bases. From germline, CDR1 is GTSNPN and CDR2 SVGIG (reference sequence). The junction had 3 bases not matched to a gene; V was cut back by 8 bases and J by 3 bases. This CDR3 region has 11 residues. CDR3 DNA sequence: TGTGCCCTCGACAGGGACTATGGCTACACCTTC. The encoded protein is CALDRDYGYTF.

This chain connects TRBV5-6 to TRBJ2-1, with 9 bases aligning to TRBD2. The trim removed 1 base at V and 4 bases at J, leaving 9 bases unmatched. CDR1 and CDR2 from the germline V gene are SGHDT and YYEEEE. CDR3 length equals 17 residues. The CDR3 spells CASSLSRLAGLYNEQFF. The CDR3 DNA is TGTGCCAGCAGCTTGTCCCGTCTAGCGGGGCTTTACAATGAGCAGTTCTTC.

A few counts support this clone. V usage is TRBV6-1 and J usage is TRBJ1-2; TRBD1 matches at 7 bases. The CDR3 is 15 amino acids. The germline gives CDR1 MNHNS, CDR2 SASEGT. V lost 1 base and J lost 4; bases outside the gene matches: 6. CDR3: CASSEEGGGAYGYTF. CDR3 DNA: TGTGCCAGCAGTGAAGAAGGAGGGGGCGCCTATGGCTACACCTTC.

The J gene is TRBJ2-6, the V gene TRBV11-2; D not resolved. The CDR3 totals 18 residues. Germline loops: CDR1 SGHAT, CDR2 FQNNGV. Trimming removed 4 bases at V and 1 base at J, with 17 bases between. The CDR3 coding sequence is TGTGCCAGCAGCTCCCACCCGAACGTGCGATCTGGGGCCAACGTCCTGACTTTC. Its protein product is CASSSHPNVRSGANVLTF.

The gene calls are TRBV2 and TRBJ1-1, with D maybe TRBD1 (6 bases). The V gene lost 2 bases and the J gene lost 3 bases, with 10 bases spanning the gap. Germline CDR1 SNHLY, CDR2 FYNNEI. The CDR3 length is 14 residues. The CDR3 DNA is TGTGCCAGCAGTGAACTTGCAGGGGACACTGAAGCTTTCTTT. Its translation: CASSELAGDTEAFF.

The chain employs TRBV6-5 and TRBJ1-6; a weak D match, TRBD1 (6 bases). This CDR3 contains 16 residues. Germline V gives CDR1 MNHEY, CDR2 SVGAGI. V lost 4 bases, J lost 5 bases, and 15 bases lay in between. The CDR3 reads CASSSPGGGHNSPLHF. CDR3 nucleotides: TGTGCCAGCAGTTCCCCTGGGGGGGGGCATAATTCACCCCTCCACTTT.

The CDR3 loop is CSVGRRNTEAFF. The CDR3 DNA follows: TGCAGCGTTGGTAGGCGGAACACTGAAGCTTTCTTT. The chain recombines TRBV29-1 with TRBJ1-1; no reliable D call. The V gene's germline CDR1 is SQVTM and CDR2 ANQGSEA. Trimming took off 4 bases at V and 1 base at J, with 7 bases between the two ends. This CDR3 is built from 12 residues.

V gene TRBV5-1 combines with J gene TRBJ2-3; 10 positions agree with TRBD2. The germline V gene encodes CDR1 SGHRS and CDR2 YFSETQ. The CDR3 contains 17 residues. The junction had 7 bases not matched to a gene; V was cut back by 0 bases and J by 3 bases. The CDR3 sequence: CASSLESAGGRTDTQYF. The DNA for the CDR3 is TGCGCCAGCAGCTTGGAATCAGCGGGGGGGAGAACAGATACGCAGTATTTT.

The genes are TRBV6-4 and TRBJ2-7, with TRBD2 matching 13 bases. Germline V gene data show CDR1 as MRHNA and CDR2 as SNTAGT. The CDR3 is 13 residues long. Trimming at V came to 7 bases and at J to 6 bases, leaving 3 bases not matched to a gene. CDR3 nucleotide sequence: TGTGCCAGCATCCGACTAGCGGGGGGCGAGCAGTACTTC. Translation: CASIRLAGGEQYF.

V gene TRBV13 combines with J gene TRBJ2-2, with a tentative D call TRBD1 (5 bases). With 2 bases removed from V and 6 bases from J, the gap between germline ends came to 7 bases. The CDR3 consists of 13 residues. Germline loops: CDR1 PRHDT, CDR2 FYEKMQ (reference sequence). The chain's CDR3 is CASSLQGSGELFF. In DNA form, the CDR3 reads TGTGCCAGCAGCTTACAGGGCTCCGGGGAGCTGTTTTTT.

J is TRBJ2-3 and V is TRBV6-1; tentatively, D is TRBD2 (5 bases). The germline CDR1 and CDR2 sequences are MNHNS and SASEGT. Trimming shortened V by 4 bases and J by 5 bases, and 7 bases separated the two germline ends. CDR3 length: 12 residues. Here the CDR3 DNA reads TGTGCCAGCAGTGCTCGGGGAGATACGCAGTATTTT. This sequence encodes CASSARGDTQYF.

This chain links TRBV10-1 with TRBJ2-5; 11 nucleotides line up with TRBD2. Germline lookup yields CDR1 WNHNN and CDR2 SYGVQD (reference sequence). This CDR3 spans 15 amino acids. The J segment lost 0 bases and the V segment lost 4 bases, leaving 1 base of the junction unmatched. The CDR3 loop reads CASSGGLADQETQYF. The DNA of the CDR3 is TGCGCCAGCAGTGGGGGACTAGCGGACCAAGAGACCCAGTACTTC.

The chain uses TRBV5-8 and TRBJ2-2; 7 bases align to TRBD1. Looked up from germline, CDR1 is SGHTS and CDR2 is YDEGEE. This CDR3 spans 15 amino acids. V gave up 5 bases and J gave up 5 bases; unmatched junction bases: 9. The CDR3 sequence: CASSRWTGGTGELFF. In DNA, the CDR3 is TGTGCCAGCAGTCGGTGGACAGGTGGGACCGGGGAGCTGTTTTTT.

This sequence joins TRBV5-8 and TRBJ2-3; D ambiguous. This CDR3 spans 13 amino acids. From germline, CDR1 is SGHTS and CDR2 YDEGEE. The germline V and J ends were trimmed by 5 bases and 1 base, with 8 bases remaining between them. CDR3 nucleotides: TGTGCCAGCAGTTTCCAGGGCACAGATACGCAGTATTTT. Residues: CASSFQGTDTQYF.

The chain links TRBV5-6 to TRBJ1-2; 9 bases are shared with TRBD1. CDR1 and CDR2 (germline): SGHDT, YYEEEE. Germline trimming cut 4 bases from V and 7 bases from J; bases unmatched to any gene: 5. The CDR3 totals 13 residues. In DNA, the CDR3 is TGTGCCAGCAGCCTTACAGGGGGCCCTGGCTACACCTTC. Translated, it gives CASSLTGGPGYTF.

The J gene is TRBJ2-2, the V gene TRBV4-3, with TRBD1 identical over 8 bases. This CDR3 has 16 residues. Germline loops: CDR1 LGHNA, CDR2 YSLEER. J lost 7 bases, V lost 0 bases, and 7 bases had no gene match. The DNA of the CDR3 is TGCGCCAGCAGCCAAGACCGGACAGGGATAATCGGGGAGCTGTTTTTT. It codes for CASSQDRTGIIGELFF.

This sequence joins TRBV4-3 and TRBJ2-2; 10 bases are a match to TRBD2. The CDR3 totals 17 residues. Unmatched junction bases numbered 8, after V lost 0 bases and J lost 7 bases. From germline, CDR1 is LGHNA and CDR2 YSLEER. CDR3 region: CASSQDPSGGEYGELFF. Here the CDR3 DNA reads TGCGCCAGCAGCCAAGATCCCAGCGGGGGGGAGTACGGGGAGCTGTTTTTT.

The chain recombines TRBV11-2 with TRBJ2-7, with D possibly matching TRBD2 (6 bases). V shed 2 bases and J shed 6 bases, with 11 bases lying between them. The CDR3 has 13 residues. The germline gives CDR1 SGHAT, CDR2 FQNNGV. CDR3 sequence reads: CASSLILGGEQYF. CDR3 bases: TGTGCCAGCAGCTTAATCTTGGGGGGCGAGCAGTACTTC.

The chain has TRBV5-4 and TRBJ2-3, with 9 bases matching TRBD1. V lost 4 bases, J lost 1 base, and 4 bases stayed unmatched. The CDR3 consists of 15 residues. CDR1 and CDR2 (germline): SGHNT, YYREEE (reference sequence). The CDR3 spells CASSTWTGGTDTQYF. CDR3 coding DNA: TGTGCCAGCAGCACCTGGACAGGGGGCACAGATACGCAGTATTTT. Full variable domain (remainder filled in from reference TRBV5-4 and TRBJ2-3): ETGVTQSPTHLIKTRGQQVTLRCSSQSGHNTVSWYQQALGQGPQFIFQYYREEENGRGNFPPRFSGLQFPNYSSELNVNALELDDSALYLCASSTWTGGTDTQYFGPGTRLTVL.

As to this clone: The same CDR3 arises from other DNA sequences in this sample as well. This chain joins TRBV30 and TRBJ2-3; D might be TRBD1 or TRBD2, each matching 7 bases. CDR1 and CDR2 (germline): GTSNPN, SVGIG (reference sequence). This CDR3 has 14 amino acids. In nucleotides, the CDR3 is TGTGCTGAGGGAGGGGACAGAGGGACAGATACGCAGTATTTT. This translates into CAEGGDRGTDTQYF.

The chain joins TRBV6-5 to TRBJ2-6; D is ambiguous. Per the germline V gene, CDR1 is MNHEY and CDR2 is SVGAGI. This CDR3 has 14 amino acids. Deletions cut 0 bases from V and 1 base from J, with 1 base between. CDR3 loop: CASSYSSGANVLTF. CDR3 nucleotides: TGTGCCAGCAGTTACTCATCTGGGGCCAACGTCCTGACTTTC.

The V call is TRBV6-1, the J call TRBJ1-6, with D unresolved. Looked up from germline, CDR1 is MNHNS and CDR2 is SASEGT. Trimming took 2 bases from V and 6 from J, leaving 11 bases between them. The CDR3 has 15 residues. The CDR3 loop reads CASSEMGNFNSPLHF. The CDR3 DNA reads TGTGCCAGCAGTGAAATGGGGAATTTTAATTCACCCCTCCACTTT.

The chain employs TRBV7-9 and TRBJ1-2; weak D call: TRBD1 (6 bases). V dropped 10 bases and J dropped 6 bases, with 18 bases sitting between them. This CDR3 has 13 amino acids. Germline V lookup: CDR1 SEHNR, CDR2 FQNEAQ (reference sequence). This CDR3 reads CATQEGGFNGYTF. For the CDR3, the DNA is TGTGCCACCCAGGAAGGGGGTTTCAATGGCTACACCTTC. The complete variable domain, with remaining parts taken from reference TRBV7-9 and TRBJ1-2, reads DTGVSQNPRHKITKRGQNVTFRCDPISEHNRLYWYRQTLGQGPEFLTYFQNEAQLEKSRLLSDRFSAERPKGSFSTLEIQRTEQGDSAMYLCATQEGGFNGYTFGSGTRLTVV.

This clone was counted at least ten times. In DNA, the CDR3 is TGTGCCAGCAGTGAATACCGGGGTACTGAAGCTTTCTTT. It is translated as CASSEYRGTEAFF. The V gene is TRBV25-1, the J gene TRBJ1-1, with D uncertain. CDR1 is MGHDK and CDR2 is SYGVNS in the germline V gene. This CDR3 has 13 residues. The V gene lost 0 bases and the J gene lost 5 bases, with 7 bases spanning the gap.

The chain combines TRBV23-1 with TRBJ1-4; D uncertain. TRBV23-1 is placed among ORFs of uncertain function. The CDR3 has 15 residues. Deletions cut 2 bases from V and 7 bases from J, with 14 bases between. The CDR3 sequence is CASSQPGESGEKLFF. The CDR3, as DNA: TGCGCCAGCAGTCAACCCGGGGAATCGGGTGAAAAACTGTTTTTT.

The gene calls are TRBV2 and TRBJ1-2; weak D call: TRBD1 (5 bases). Germline-derived CDR1 and CDR2 are SNHLY and FYNNEI. The CDR3 loop spans 14 amino acids. V was trimmed by 3 bases and J by 0 bases, leaving 8 bases between them. CDR3 sequence (DNA): TGTGCCAGCAGTGAGCAGGGAACTAACTATGGCTACACCTTC. It encodes CASSEQGTNYGYTF.